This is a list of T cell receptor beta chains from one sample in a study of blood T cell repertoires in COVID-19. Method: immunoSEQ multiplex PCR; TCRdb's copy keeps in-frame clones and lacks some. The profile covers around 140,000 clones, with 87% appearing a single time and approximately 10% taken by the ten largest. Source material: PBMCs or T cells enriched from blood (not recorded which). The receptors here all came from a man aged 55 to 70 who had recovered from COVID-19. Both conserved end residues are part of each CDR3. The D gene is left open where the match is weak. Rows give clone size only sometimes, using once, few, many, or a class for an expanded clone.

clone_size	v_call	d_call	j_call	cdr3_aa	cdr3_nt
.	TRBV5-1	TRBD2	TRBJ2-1	CASNFNPSGGGIF	TGCGCCAGCAACTTTAATCCCAGCGGGGGGGGGATCTTC
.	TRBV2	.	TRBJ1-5	CASSYRKGVGGPQHF	TGTGCCAGCAGTTACAGGAAAGGGGTGGGAGGGCCCCAGCATTTT
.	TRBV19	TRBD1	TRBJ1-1	CASSTRYRGTEAFF	TGTGCCAGTAGTACCAGATACAGGGGAACTGAAGCTTTCTTT
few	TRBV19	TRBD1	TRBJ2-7	CASSIGTGITYEQYF	TGTGCCAGTAGTATTGGGACAGGCATCACCTACGAGCAGTACTTC
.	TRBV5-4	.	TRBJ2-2	CASSLGLGIGELFF	TGTGCCAGCAGCTTGGGCTTGGGCATCGGGGAGCTGTTTTTT
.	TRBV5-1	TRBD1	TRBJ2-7	CASSVGQPYYEQYF	TGCGCCAGCAGCGTGGGACAGCCATACTACGAGCAGTACTTC
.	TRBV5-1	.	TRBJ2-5	CASSLPNSGETQYF	TGCGCCAGCAGCTTGCCCAATAGTGGAGAGACCCAGTACTTC
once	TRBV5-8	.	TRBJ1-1	CASSLQGANTEAFF	TGTGCCAGCAGCTTACAGGGAGCGAACACTGAAGCTTTCTTT
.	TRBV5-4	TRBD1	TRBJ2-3	CASSPPGGQGIDTQYF	TGTGCCAGCAGCCCACCGGGCGGACAGGGAATAGATACGCAGTATTTT
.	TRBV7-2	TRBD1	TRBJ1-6	CASSSDRGGSPLHF	TGTGCCAGCAGCTCCGACAGGGGTGGTTCACCCCTCCACTTT
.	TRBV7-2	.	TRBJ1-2	CASSLAYNYGYTF	TGTGCCAGCAGCTTAGCCTATAACTATGGCTACACCTTC
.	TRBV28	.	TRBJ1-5	CASRSRTRFNQPQHF	TGTGCCAGCAGGTCAAGGACAAGGTTCAATCAGCCCCAGCATTTT
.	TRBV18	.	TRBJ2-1	CASSPIGLYDNEQFF	TGTGCCAGCTCACCGATCGGACTCTACGACAATGAGCAGTTCTTC